The entry that follows covers one T cell receptor beta chain sequence. What it recognizes is unknown. In the PCR, 60 Vbeta and 13 Jbeta primers were used. In the study's own analysis: As a later analysis found, there were 82 million or so unique TCR beta chains, of which about 10 million were shared. The method was immunoSEQ multiplex PCR; TCRdb's version includes in-frame clones alone and lacks a portion of them. That table supplies the V and J calls and clone size; D and trimming were determined from the DNA. The data contain roughly 130,000 clones, roughly four fifths of them singletons. The sample belongs to a study of cytomegalovirus exposure and HLA in healthy donors. Study overall: In a previous analysis, 100 million to 140 million unique TCR beta sequences were found from some 200 million T cells.

The CDR3 covers 18 residues. V shed 0 bases, J shed 0 bases, and the junction held 6 bases outside the gene matches. Germline-derived CDR1 and CDR2 are LGHNA and YSLEER. Broader study findings: The study put under 200 TCR beta chains on its list as cytomegalovirus-associated.

Sequenced input: PBMCs. The receptor's source is a woman in her 50s in good health and CMV-seronegative. This chain links TRBV4-3 with TRBJ2-3, with TRBD2 matching over 10 bases. This chain's CDR3 is CASSQDPTSGTSTDTQYF. The CDR3, as DNA: TGCGCCAGCAGCCAAGATCCCACTAGCGGGACAAGCACAGATACGCAGTATTTT.